This T cell receptor (beta chain) was sequenced in a study of STAT3 mutations in large granular lymphocyte leukemia. Study-level results: Every T-LGLL patient had at least one immunodominant TCRbeta clonotype. In several patients, dominant TCR clone burden exceeded STAT3 mutant burden, suggesting STAT3 mutation arose secondarily. In some patients, a small highly pathogenic clone possibly went undetected. In about 35% of the 18 patients, new TCR clonotypes emerged after therapy.

With respect to this clone: What it binds is unknown.

Produced via immunoSEQ multiplex PCR; TCRdb's table is partial and in-frame only. The sample contains more than 15,000 clones, approximately 90% of which appear only once. This receptor was taken from a man in his 60s with T-cell large granular lymphocyte leukemia. Some clones in this sample may be carry-over from other donors' samples. The sequencing sample was made of peripheral blood mononuclear cells.

The CDR3 DNA follows: TGCGCCAGCAGCCAAGATCTGAGGGATTGGGAGCAGTTCTTC. Translated, it gives CASSQDLRDWEQFF. This chain connects TRBV4-3 to TRBJ2-1; the D gene is possibly TRBD2 (5 bases). The CDR3 sequence is 14 residues long. The V gene lost 0 bases and the J gene lost 10 bases, with 13 bases spanning the gap. Germline V gene data show CDR1 as LGHNA and CDR2 as YSLEER.